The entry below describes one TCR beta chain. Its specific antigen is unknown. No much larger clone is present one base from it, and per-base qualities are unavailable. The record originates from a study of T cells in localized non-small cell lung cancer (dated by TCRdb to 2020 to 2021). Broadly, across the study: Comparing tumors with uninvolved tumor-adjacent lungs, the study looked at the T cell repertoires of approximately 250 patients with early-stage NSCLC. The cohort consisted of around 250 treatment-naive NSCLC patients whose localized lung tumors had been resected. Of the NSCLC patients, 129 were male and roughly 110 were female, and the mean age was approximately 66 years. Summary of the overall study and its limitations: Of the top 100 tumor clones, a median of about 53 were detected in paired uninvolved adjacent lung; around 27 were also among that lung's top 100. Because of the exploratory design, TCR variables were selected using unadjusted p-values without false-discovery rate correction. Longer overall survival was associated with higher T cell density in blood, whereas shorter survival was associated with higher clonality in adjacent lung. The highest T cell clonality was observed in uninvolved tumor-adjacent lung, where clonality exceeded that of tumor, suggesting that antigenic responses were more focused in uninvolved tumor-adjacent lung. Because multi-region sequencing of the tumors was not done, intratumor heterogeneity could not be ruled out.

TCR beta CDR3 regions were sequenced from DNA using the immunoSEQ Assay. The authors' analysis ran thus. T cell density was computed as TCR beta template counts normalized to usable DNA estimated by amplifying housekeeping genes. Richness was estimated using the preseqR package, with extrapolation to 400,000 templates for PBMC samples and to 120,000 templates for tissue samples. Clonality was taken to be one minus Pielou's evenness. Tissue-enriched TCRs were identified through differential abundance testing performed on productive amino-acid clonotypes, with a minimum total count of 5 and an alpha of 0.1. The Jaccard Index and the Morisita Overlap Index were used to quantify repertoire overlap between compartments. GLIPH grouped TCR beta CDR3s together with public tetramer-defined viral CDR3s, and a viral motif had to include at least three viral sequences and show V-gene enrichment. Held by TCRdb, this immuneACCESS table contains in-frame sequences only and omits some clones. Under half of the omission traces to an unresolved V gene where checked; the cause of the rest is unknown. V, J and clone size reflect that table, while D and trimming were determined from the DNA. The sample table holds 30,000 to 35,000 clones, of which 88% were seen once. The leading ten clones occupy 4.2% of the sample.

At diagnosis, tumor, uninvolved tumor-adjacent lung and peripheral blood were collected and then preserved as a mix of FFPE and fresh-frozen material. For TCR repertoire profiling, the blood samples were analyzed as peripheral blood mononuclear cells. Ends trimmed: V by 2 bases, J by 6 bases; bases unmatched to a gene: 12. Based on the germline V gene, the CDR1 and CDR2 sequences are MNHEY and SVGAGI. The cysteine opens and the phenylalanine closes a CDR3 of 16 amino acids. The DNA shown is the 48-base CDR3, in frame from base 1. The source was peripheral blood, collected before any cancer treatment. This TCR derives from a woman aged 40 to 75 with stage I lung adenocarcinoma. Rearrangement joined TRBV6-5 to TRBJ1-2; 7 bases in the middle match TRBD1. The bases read TGTGCCAGCAGTTACACCCGATACCCAGGGGGAGATGGCTACACCTTC. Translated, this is CASSYTRYPGGDGYTF.